The entry that follows covers one TCR beta chain sequence. This record belongs to a study of T-cell memory formation after mild COVID-19. TCRdb reprocessed the 5' RACE reads with MiXCR, giving one entry per CDR3 protein. The sample has under 250,000 distinct CDR3 sequences, roughly 14% seen once. V lost 7 bases, J lost 6 bases, and 14 bases lay in between. CDR1 MGHDK and CDR2 SYGVNS come from the germline V gene. This CDR3 has 13 amino acids. The receptor comes from an adult woman who had mild COVID-19 (a few samples of this study predate the infection). Cell type and time point are not known. The V gene is TRBV25-1, the J gene TRBJ2-3; D unresolved. The sequencing sample was made of PBMCs or a T cell subset sorted from them (not recorded which). The CDR3 loop is CASIRVEWDTQYF. The CDR3 DNA reads TGTGCCAGCATCCGCGTGGAGTGGGATACGCAGTATTTT.